The next 23 T cell receptor beta chains were all read from a single sample in a study of shared clonotypes between healthy human individuals. The data were produced by immunoSEQ multiplex PCR, yet TCRdb's version contains in-frame clones alone and is incomplete. The sample shows 800,000 to 1,200,000 clones, approximately 78% of them seen only once. Sequencing used memory CD4+ T cells from PBMCs. Subset given: CD45RA-negative fraction. These receptor sequences come from a man between 18 and 29 years old in good health. Some clones in this sample may be carry-over from other donors' samples.

Concerning this clone itself: This may be a read error: a much more frequent sequence differs by one nucleotide. This chain connects TRBV7-2 to TRBJ2-3; D unresolved. CDR3 length equals 11 residues. Germline CDR1 is SGHTA and CDR2 is FQGNSA. The V and J ends lost 5 bases and 5 bases respectively, with 5 bases between them. The CDR3 loop is CASSRRDTQYF. CDR3 DNA sequence: TGTGCCAGCAGCCGGAGAGATACGCAGTATTTT.

V is TRBV4-2 and J is TRBJ1-3; possible D gene TRBD1, 6 bases. Germline CDR1 and CDR2: LGHNA and YNFKEQ. This CDR3 has 19 residues. V lost 0 bases and J lost 2, with 20 bases in between. DNA for the CDR3: TGTGCCAGCAGCCAAGACCCCCCAGGGACATCGGGGCCTGGAAACACCATATATTTT. Residues: CASSQDPPGTSGPGNTIYF.

There are a few counts of this clone. The chain has TRBV7-9 and TRBJ2-7; TRBD2 agrees at 7 bases. J gave up 0 bases and V 0 bases, and 8 bases lay outside the gene matches. CDR1 and CDR2 (germline): SEHNR, FQNEAQ (reference sequence). The CDR3 is 17 residues long. The CDR3: CASSLALGGEGSYEQYF. CDR3 coding DNA: TGTGCCAGCAGCTTAGCCTTAGGAGGGGAGGGCTCCTACGAGCAGTACTTC.

The chain has TRBV5-4 and TRBJ2-7; no reliable D call. CDR3 length: 15 amino acids. V was pared by 0 bases and J by 4 bases, with 14 bases between. From germline, CDR1 is SGHNT and CDR2 YYREEE (reference sequence). The CDR3 spells CASSLGPGWKYEQYF. CDR3 nucleotide sequence: TGTGCCAGCAGCTTGGGTCCAGGTTGGAAATACGAGCAGTACTTC.

The CDR3 bases are TGTGCCAGCACAGGGGGCTCAGAAGAGACCCAGTACTTC. Amino acid sequence: CASTGGSEETQYF. This chain links TRBV28 with TRBJ2-5; 8 nucleotides match TRBD1. The CDR3 consists of 13 residues. Germline CDR1 reads MDHEN; CDR2 reads SYDVKM. The V and J ends lost 7 bases and 3 bases, in that order; junction bases with no gene match: 4.

In this sample, this clone turned up once. The chain couples TRBV4-2 to TRBJ1-6; TRBD1 might be the D (6 bases). CDR1 is LGHNA and CDR2 is YNFKEQ in the germline V gene. Trimming removed 6 bases at V and 6 bases at J, with 15 bases between. The CDR3 contains 15 residues. The chain's CDR3 is CASRQAGASNSPLHF. The CDR3 DNA follows: TGTGCCAGCAGGCAGGCGGGGGCAAGTAATTCACCCCTCCACTTT.

The V and J genes are TRBV4-3 and TRBJ2-2, with a weak D call TRBD1 (5 bases). Germline assignment: CDR1 LGHNA and CDR2 YSLEER. Trimming pared 2 bases from V and 7 bases from J, leaving 11 bases between. This CDR3 has 14 amino acids. The CDR3, as DNA: TGCGCCAGCAGCCAACCTCAGGGCGGCGGGGAGCTGTTTTTT. Translation: CASSQPQGGGELFF.

The chain is built from TRBV27 and TRBJ1-6, with TRBD1 as a possible D gene (5 bases). This CDR3 is built from 12 residues. V was clipped by 6 bases and J by 9 bases, with 9 bases between them. CDR1 MNHEY and CDR2 SMNVEV come from the germline V gene (reference sequence). CDR3 bases: TGTGCCAGCAGGGCAGGGATTTCACCCCTCCACTTT. Translated: CASRAGISPLHF.

Regarding this clone: Other DNA sequences of this sample code for an identical CDR3. V usage is TRBV27 and J usage is TRBJ1-5; D gene uncertain. Per the germline V gene, CDR1 is MNHEY and CDR2 is SMNVEV (reference sequence). There are 13 residues in the CDR3. V lost 5 bases, J lost 5 bases, and 10 bases lay in between. The CDR3 bases are TGTGCCAGCAGTCTCCTTCGTGATCAGCCCCAGCATTTT. Its protein is CASSLLRDQPQHF.

The chain couples TRBV4-1 to TRBJ2-3; possibly TRBD2 for D (6 bases). The CDR3 extends over 17 amino acids. CDR1 is MGHRA, CDR2 YSYEKL, per germline. With 5 bases removed from V and 0 bases from J, the gap between germline ends came to 18 bases. For the CDR3, the DNA is TGCGCCAGCAGCAAAGTAGTTGCGGGGCTTAGCACAGATACGCAGTATTTT. Translated, it gives CASSKVVAGLSTDTQYF.

The rearrangement joins TRBV27 to TRBJ1-1, with 7 bases fitting TRBD1. CDR1 MNHEY and CDR2 SMNVEV come from the germline V gene (reference sequence). The CDR3 runs 16 residues. Germline trimming cut 5 bases from V and 2 bases from J; bases unmatched to any gene: 11. In DNA, the CDR3 is TGTGCCAGCAGTCCCGGGGGACAGAACCCTAACACTGAAGCTTTCTTT. Protein product: CASSPGGQNPNTEAFF.

This clone appeared a few times. The chain is built from TRBV14 and TRBJ1-1; TRBD1 matches 7 bases. The trim removed 8 bases at V and 3 bases at J, leaving 15 bases unmatched. The CDR3 is 16 amino acids. CDR1 and CDR2 from the germline V gene are SGHDN and FVKESK. The CDR3: CASQPPRDRWDTEAFF. In DNA form, the CDR3 reads TGTGCCAGCCAGCCACCCCGGGACAGATGGGACACTGAAGCTTTCTTT.

This clone was counted a single time. V is TRBV2 and J is TRBJ1-4, with unresolved D. The CDR3 is made up of 14 amino acids. CDR1 SNHLY and CDR2 FYNNEI come from the germline V gene. V lost 2 bases to trimming and J lost 8 bases, with 12 bases between them. The DNA for the CDR3 is TGTGCCAGCAGTGAATTCGGGGTAGGGGAAAAACTGTTTTTT. Translated, it gives CASSEFGVGEKLFF.

The rearrangement links TRBV28 to TRBJ1-5; the D is unclear. CDR3 length: 17 amino acids. Germline V lookup: CDR1 MDHEN, CDR2 SYDVKM. V lost 3 bases and J 1 base, leaving 16 bases between the germline ends. The CDR3 sequence is CASSFLNWRRSNQPQHF. CDR3 nucleotide sequence: TGTGCCAGCAGTTTCTTAAACTGGAGGAGGAGCAATCAGCCCCAGCATTTT.

The J gene is TRBJ2-1, the V gene TRBV18, with 8 bases identical to TRBD1. Germline CDR1 is KGHSH and CDR2 is LQKENI. The length of the CDR3 is 16 residues. J was trimmed by 8 bases and V by 1 base; bases with no gene match: 10. The CDR3 loop reads CASSPLSGLQGDEQFF. CDR3 nucleotides: TGTGCCAGCTCACCACTATCGGGCCTACAGGGGGATGAGCAGTTCTTC.

This chain uses TRBV19 with TRBJ1-5; D unresolved. Trimming removed 3 bases at V and 6 bases at J, with 15 bases between. The CDR3 is made up of 15 amino acids. CDR1 is LNHDA, CDR2 SQIVND, per germline (reference sequence). CDR3 nucleotide sequence: TGTGCCAGTAGTATTCCGGCCAAGAGAGGTCAGCCCCAGCATTTT. This sequence encodes CASSIPAKRGQPQHF.

Remarks on this clone: Different DNA sequences within this sample yield the same CDR3. The rearrangement uses TRBV18 and TRBJ2-5; the D is unclear. The CDR3 runs to 11 residues. V lost 4 bases, J lost 3 bases, and 3 bases lay in between. Germline CDR1 is KGHSH and CDR2 is LQKENI. The CDR3 here is CASSREETQYF. The CDR3 DNA reads as TGTGCCAGCTCACGAGAAGAGACCCAGTACTTC.

CDR3: CASSTGGAGELFF. CDR3 coding DNA: TGTGCCAGCAGTACAGGGGGGGCCGGGGAGCTGTTTTTT. This chain connects TRBV28 to TRBJ2-2; D might be TRBD1 (8 bases). The CDR3 is made up of 13 amino acids. Trimming removed 5 bases from V and 6 bases from J, with 10 bases in between. Germline CDR1 MDHEN, CDR2 SYDVKM.

V gene TRBV21-1 combines with J gene TRBJ2-1; the D call TRBD2 from the table was never checked on the DNA. TRBV21-1 is shown as a pseudogene. The CDR3 loop spans 20 amino acids. CDR3 sequence: CASSKGKGLLAERVYNEQFF. The DNA of the CDR3 is TGTGCCAGCAGCAAAGGAAAAGGATTACTAGCGGAGCGGGTCTACAATGAGCAGTTCTTC.

This clone was observed a single time. This CDR3 is also generated by other DNA sequences in the sample. The chain carries TRBV10-3 and TRBJ1-2; no reliable D call. The CDR3 spans 13 residues. V shed 0 bases and J shed 0 bases, with 2 bases lying between them. Germline CDR1 ENHRY, CDR2 SYGVKD. The CDR3 nucleotides read TGTGCCATCAGTGAGTCGGCTAACTATGGCTACACCTTC. Translating gives CAISESANYGYTF.

The chain has TRBV7-9 and TRBJ2-3, with D perhaps being TRBD1 or TRBD2 (5 bases each). The CDR3 is made up of 16 amino acids. Germline V CDR1 and CDR2: SEHNR, FQNEAQ (reference sequence). The ends were cut back, 2 bases at V and 1 base at J, with 13 bases in the middle. The CDR3: CASSLLPGARTDTQYF. In DNA form, the CDR3 reads TGTGCCAGCAGCTTACTTCCCGGGGCGCGCACAGATACGCAGTATTTT.

The chain carries TRBV9 and TRBJ2-3; 14 bases map to TRBD2. The germline gives CDR1 SGDLS, CDR2 YYNGEE. With 2 bases clipped from V and 4 bases from J, the junction kept 6 bases outside the gene matches. This CDR3 is built from 17 residues. CDR3 sequence: CASSVGTSGREADTQYF. DNA of the CDR3: TGTGCCAGCAGCGTGGGGACTAGCGGGAGAGAGGCAGATACGCAGTATTTT.

This clone was seen a handful of times. The chain uses TRBV4-2 and TRBJ2-3, with D possibly being TRBD2 (6 bases). V lost 4 bases to trimming and J lost 2 bases, with 16 bases between them. The length of the CDR3 is 16 residues. Germline V gene data show CDR1 as LGHNA and CDR2 as YNFKEQ. The CDR3 is CASSPFGTSATDTQYF. DNA of the CDR3: TGTGCCAGCAGCCCGTTCGGGACTTCAGCCACAGATACGCAGTATTTT.